Listed below are T cell receptor beta chains from one sample, sequenced in a study of shared clonotypes between healthy human individuals. Assay: immunoSEQ multiplex PCR; the TCRdb copy retains only in-frame clones and omits some. The table has some 2.1 million clones, 85% to 95% seen once; the top ten hold approximately 1.7%. The specimen sequenced was naive CD8+ T cells from PBMCs. The receptors stem from a man between 18 and 29 years old in good health. Some clones in this sample may be carry-over from other donors' samples. CDR3s include the opening cysteine and the closing phenylalanine or tryptophan.

j_gene,v_gene,CDR3aa
TRBJ2-7,TRBV7-6,CASSLARGEGIYEQYF
TRBJ2-1,TRBV4-3,CASSQDAGGNEQFF
TRBJ1-5,TRBV28,CASGNTGGQPQHF
TRBJ2-2,TRBV5-4,CASSWGLARNTGELFF
TRBJ1-1,TRBV6-6,CASTRTYDPATEAFF
TRBJ2-3,TRBV28,CASSLTGRGTDTQYF
TRBJ2-2,TRBV7-9,CASTTLPGELFF
TRBJ1-1,TRBV10-1,CASRDQENTEAFF
TRBJ2-1,TRBV7-2,CASSLELSTNEQFF
TRBJ2-7,TRBV7-8,CASSSRRGVVGYEQYF
TRBJ2-7,TRBV4-3,CASSQEGITGGIYEQYF
TRBJ2-3,TRBV19,CASSPDGTQYF
TRBJ1-1,TRBV28,CASSLFVQGVYTEAFF
TRBJ1-2,TRBV30,CAWSVTGIEGYTF
TRBJ1-3,TRBV28,CASSPYTGAGNTIYF
TRBJ1-5,TRBV7-8,CASSWSEGNQPQHF
TRBJ1-1,TRBV27,CASAGNRALSEAFF
TRBJ2-7,TRBV27,CASSNRGDEQYF
TRBJ1-1,TRBV6-5,CASSYGTGVEAFF
TRBJ2-1,TRBV29-1,CSVELAGVVREQFF